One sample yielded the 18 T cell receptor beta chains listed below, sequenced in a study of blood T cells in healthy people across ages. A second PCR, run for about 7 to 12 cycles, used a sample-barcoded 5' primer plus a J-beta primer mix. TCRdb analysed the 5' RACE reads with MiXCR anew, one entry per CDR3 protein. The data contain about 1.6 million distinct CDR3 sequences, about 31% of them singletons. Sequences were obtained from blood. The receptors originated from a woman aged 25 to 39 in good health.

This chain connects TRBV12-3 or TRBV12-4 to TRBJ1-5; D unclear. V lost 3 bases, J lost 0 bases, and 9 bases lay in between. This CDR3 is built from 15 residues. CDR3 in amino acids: CASSLVGYSNQPQHF. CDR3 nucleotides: TGTGCCAGCAGTTTGGTGGGATATAGCAATCAGCCCCAGCATTTT.

The CDR3 sequence is CASKKGTRQETQYF. The CDR3 DNA follows: TGCGCCAGCAAGAAGGGAACTCGTCAAGAGACCCAGTACTTC. This chain joins TRBV5-1 and TRBJ2-5; D is undetermined. V was shortened by 6 bases and J by 2 bases, with 14 bases between the two germline ends. Germline CDR1 is SGHRS and CDR2 is YFSETQ. The CDR3 contains 14 residues.

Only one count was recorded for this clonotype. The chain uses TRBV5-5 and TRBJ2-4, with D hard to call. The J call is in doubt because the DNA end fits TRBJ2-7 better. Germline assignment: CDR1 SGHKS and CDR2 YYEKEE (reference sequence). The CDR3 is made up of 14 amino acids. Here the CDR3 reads CASSLEIGTYEQYF. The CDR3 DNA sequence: TGTGCCAGCAGCTTGGAGATAGGCACATACGAGCAGTACTTC.

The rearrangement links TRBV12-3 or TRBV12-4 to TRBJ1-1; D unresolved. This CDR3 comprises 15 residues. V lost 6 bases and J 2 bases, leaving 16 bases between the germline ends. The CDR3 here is CASRPSAWGNTEAFF. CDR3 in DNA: TGTGCCAGCAGACCTTCGGCCTGGGGTAACACTGAAGCTTTCTTT.

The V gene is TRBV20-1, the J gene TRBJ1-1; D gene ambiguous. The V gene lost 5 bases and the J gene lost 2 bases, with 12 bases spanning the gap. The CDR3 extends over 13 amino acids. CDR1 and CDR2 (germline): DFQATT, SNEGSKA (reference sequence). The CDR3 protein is CSALPDSNTEAFF. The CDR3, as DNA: TGCAGTGCTCTCCCCGACTCAAACACTGAAGCTTTCTTT.

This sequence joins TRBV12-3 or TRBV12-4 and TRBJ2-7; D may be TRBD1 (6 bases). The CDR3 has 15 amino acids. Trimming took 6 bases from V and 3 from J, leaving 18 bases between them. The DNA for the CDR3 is TGTGCCAGCAGACCTTCAACAGGGTCGTTCTACGAGCAGTACTTC. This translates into CASRPSTGSFYEQYF.

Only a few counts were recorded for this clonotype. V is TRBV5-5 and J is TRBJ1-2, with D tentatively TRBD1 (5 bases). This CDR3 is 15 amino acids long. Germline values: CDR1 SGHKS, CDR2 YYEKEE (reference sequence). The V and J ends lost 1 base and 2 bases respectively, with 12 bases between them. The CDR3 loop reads CASSLPQRGNYGYTF. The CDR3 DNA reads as TGTGCCAGCAGCTTGCCTCAAAGGGGCAACTATGGCTACACCTTC. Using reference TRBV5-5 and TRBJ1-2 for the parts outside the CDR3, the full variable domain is DAGVTQSPTHLIKTRGQQVTLRCSPISGHKSVSWYQQVLGQGPQFIFQYYEKEERGRGNFPDRFSARQFPNYSSELNVNALLLGDSALYLCASSLPQRGNYGYTFGSGTRLTVV.

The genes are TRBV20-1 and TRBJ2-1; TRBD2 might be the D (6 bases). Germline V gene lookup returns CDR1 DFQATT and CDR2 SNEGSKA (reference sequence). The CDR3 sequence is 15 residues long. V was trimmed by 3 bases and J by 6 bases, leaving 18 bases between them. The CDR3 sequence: CSASEHPGDLNEQFF. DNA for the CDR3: TGCAGTGCTAGCGAGCATCCGGGAGATCTCAATGAGCAGTTCTTC.

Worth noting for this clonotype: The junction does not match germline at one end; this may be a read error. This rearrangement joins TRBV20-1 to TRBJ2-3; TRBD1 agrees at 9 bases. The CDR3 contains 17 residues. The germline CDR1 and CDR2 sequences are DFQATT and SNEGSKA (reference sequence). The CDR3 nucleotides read TGCAGTGCGCGGGACAGGGAACGACCTACCAACACAGATGCGCAGTATTTT. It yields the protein CSARDRERPTNTDAQYF.

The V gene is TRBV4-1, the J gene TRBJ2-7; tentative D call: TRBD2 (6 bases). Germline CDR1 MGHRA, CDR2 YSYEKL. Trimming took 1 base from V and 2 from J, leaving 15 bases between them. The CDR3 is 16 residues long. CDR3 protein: CASSQVKGLPPYEQYF. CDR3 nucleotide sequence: TGCGCCAGCAGCCAAGTCAAGGGACTTCCTCCCTACGAGCAGTACTTC.

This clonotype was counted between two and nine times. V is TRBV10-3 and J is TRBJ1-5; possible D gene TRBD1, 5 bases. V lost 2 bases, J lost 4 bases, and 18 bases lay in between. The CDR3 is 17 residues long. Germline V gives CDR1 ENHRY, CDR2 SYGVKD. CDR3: CAISEGTRPGGNQPQHF. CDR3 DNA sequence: TGTGCCATCAGTGAGGGGACCAGGCCGGGGGGGAATCAGCCCCAGCATTTT.

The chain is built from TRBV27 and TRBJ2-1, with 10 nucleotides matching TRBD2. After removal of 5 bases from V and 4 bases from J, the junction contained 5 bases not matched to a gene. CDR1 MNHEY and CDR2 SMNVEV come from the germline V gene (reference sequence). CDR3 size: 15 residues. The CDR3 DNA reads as TGTGCCAGCAGTACAGCGGGGGGGCTGTACAATGAGCAGTTCTTC. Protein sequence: CASSTAGGLYNEQFF.

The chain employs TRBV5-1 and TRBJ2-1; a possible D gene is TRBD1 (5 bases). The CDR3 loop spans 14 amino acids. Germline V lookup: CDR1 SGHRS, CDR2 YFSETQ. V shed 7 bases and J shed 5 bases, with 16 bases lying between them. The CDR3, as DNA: TGCGCCAGCTCTCAGGGTCTGCTAAACAATGAGCAGTTCTTC. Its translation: CASSQGLLNNEQFF.

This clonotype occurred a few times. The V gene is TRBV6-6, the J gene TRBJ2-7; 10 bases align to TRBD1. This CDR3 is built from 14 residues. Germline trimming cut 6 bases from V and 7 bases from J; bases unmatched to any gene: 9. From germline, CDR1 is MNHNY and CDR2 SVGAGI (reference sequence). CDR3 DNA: TGTGCCAGCAGGCGCGGGACAGGGGCGCGAGAGCAGTACTTC. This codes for CASRRGTGAREQYF.

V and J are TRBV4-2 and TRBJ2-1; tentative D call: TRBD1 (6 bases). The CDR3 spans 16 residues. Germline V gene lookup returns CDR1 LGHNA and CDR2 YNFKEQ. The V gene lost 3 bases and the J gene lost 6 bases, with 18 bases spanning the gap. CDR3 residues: CASSHPGARGLNEQFF. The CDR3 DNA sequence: TGTGCCAGCAGCCATCCAGGCGCCAGGGGCCTCAATGAGCAGTTCTTC.

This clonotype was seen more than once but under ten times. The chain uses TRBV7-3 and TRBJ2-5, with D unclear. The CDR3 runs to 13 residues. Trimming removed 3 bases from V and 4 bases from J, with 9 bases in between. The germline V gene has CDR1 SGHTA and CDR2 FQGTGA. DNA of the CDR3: TGTGCCAGCAGCTTGAACCCCGCAGAGACCCAGTACTTC. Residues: CASSLNPAETQYF.

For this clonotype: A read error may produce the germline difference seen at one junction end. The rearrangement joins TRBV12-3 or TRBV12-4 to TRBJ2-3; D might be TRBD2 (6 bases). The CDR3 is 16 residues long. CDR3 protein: CASSPGPGLSTDAQYF. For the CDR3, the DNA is TGTGCCAGCAGCCCTGGGCCGGGACTTAGCACAGATGCGCAGTATTTT.

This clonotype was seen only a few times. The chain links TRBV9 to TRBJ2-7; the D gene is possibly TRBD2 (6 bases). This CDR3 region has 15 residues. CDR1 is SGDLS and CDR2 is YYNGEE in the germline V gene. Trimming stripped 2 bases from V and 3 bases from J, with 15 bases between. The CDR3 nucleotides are TGTGCCAGCAGCGTCGGAGGGCCAGGTTACTACGAGCAGTACTTC. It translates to CASSVGGPGYYEQYF.